These 2 T cell receptor beta chains were all obtained from the same sample, sequenced in a study of T cell repertoires in cytomegalovirus infection. Each CDR3 protein gets one entry after TCRdb re-called the reads with MiXCR. In the table there are around 570,000 distinct CDR3 sequences, about 39% of which are singletons. No antigen is known for these receptors. The starting material was cultured PBMCs, obtained from culture after CMV antigen stimulation. The receptors were sampled from a human donor in good health (CMV status not recorded). Some clones in this sample may be carry-over from other donors' samples.

As for this clonotype: The junction and the germline gene differ at one end; a read error may be behind it. The CDR3 nucleotides are TGCGCCAGCAGCAGCCTCACAGGGACCTCAAGAAGTTTC. Its protein product is CASSSLTGTSRSF. This sequence joins TRBV5-1 and TRBJ2-4, with D possibly being TRBD1 (6 bases). Germline loops: CDR1 SGHRS, CDR2 YFSETQ. The CDR3 is made up of 13 amino acids.

The genes are TRBV2 and TRBJ2-3, with D perhaps TRBD1 (7 bases). V lost 6 bases and J lost 4, with 14 bases in between. This CDR3 spans 14 amino acids. CDR1 is SNHLY, CDR2 FYNNEI, per germline. In DNA form, the CDR3 reads TGTGCCAGCAGCGACAGGGAGGTCGCAGATACGCAGTATTTT. Its protein product is CASSDREVADTQYF. The variable domain in full, completed from reference TRBV2 and TRBJ2-3, reads EPEVTQTPSHQVTQMGQEVILRCVPISNHLYFYWYRQILGQKVEFLVSFYNNEISEKSEIFDDQFSVERPDGSNFTLKIRSTKLEDSAMYFCASSDREVADTQYFGPGTRLTVL.